The TCR beta chain under discussion was sequenced for a study of T-cell reconstitution after alpha-beta-depleted transplantation in children. There are many counts of this clonotype. The CDR3 is 11 amino acids. From germline, CDR1 is SQVTM and CDR2 ANQGSEA. The library targeted TCRbeta and was prepared with unique molecular identifiers. TCRdb ran MiXCR on the PCR reads and lists one entry per CDR3 protein. This sample yields about 830,000 distinct CDR3 sequences, of which around 15% are seen a single time; roughly 5% belongs to the top ten. This specimen consisted of PBMCs, mostly from graft donor cells, obtained 360 days after TCRalphabeta/CD19-depleted stem cell transplant. This receptor was obtained from a male patient under 18 who had a stem cell transplant for acute lymphoblastic leukemia, so the T cells may come from the graft donor. The chain joins TRBV29-1 to TRBJ2-1; D might be TRBD1 (6 bases). The CDR3 protein is CSIQGMGEQFF. In nucleotides, the CDR3 is TGCAGTATTCAGGGGATGGGTGAGCAGTTCTTC.